This T cell receptor beta chain was identified in a study of blood T cell repertoires in COVID-19. Study-level background: The origin of the acute and convalescent COVID-19 samples was the United States, Italy and Spain. Sources were T cells, B-cell-depleted T cells, or PBMCs; the material itself was cDNA or gDNA.

This CDR3 region has 15 residues. Germline V gene lookup returns CDR1 MNHNY and CDR2 SVGAGI (reference sequence). V was pared by 0 bases and J by 4 bases, with 2 bases of the junction left unmatched. Study processing details: Estimates of nucleated cell counts were drawn from the amplification of reference gene primers. The repertoire was sequenced with immunoSEQ multiplex PCR; TCRdb's copy has only in-frame clones and lacks some. V, J and clone size derive from that table, while D and trimming were established from the DNA sequence. The sample holds about 90,000 clones; roughly 78% are singletons and the top ten take under 13%.

The chain is built from TRBV6-6 and TRBJ2-2; 7 nucleotides agree with TRBD2. Sample: peripheral blood. The origin of this receptor is a woman aged 70-85 years with acute or convalescent COVID-19. In nucleotides, the CDR3 is TGTGCCAGCAGTTACTCGACTAGCCGCACCGGGGAGCTGTTTTTT. Translation: CASSYSTSRTGELFF.